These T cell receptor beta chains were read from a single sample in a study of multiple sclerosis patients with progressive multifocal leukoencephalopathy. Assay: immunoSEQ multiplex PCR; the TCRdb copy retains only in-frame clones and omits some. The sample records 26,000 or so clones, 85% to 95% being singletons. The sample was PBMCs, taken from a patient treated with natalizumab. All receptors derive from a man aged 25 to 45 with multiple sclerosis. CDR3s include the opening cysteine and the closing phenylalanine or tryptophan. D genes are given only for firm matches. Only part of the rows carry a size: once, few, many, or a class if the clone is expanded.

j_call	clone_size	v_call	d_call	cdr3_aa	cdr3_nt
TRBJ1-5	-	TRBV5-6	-	CASSSGNRKPQHF	TGTGCCAGCAGCTCGGGAAATAGGAAACCCCAGCATTTT
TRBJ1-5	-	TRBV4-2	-	CASSQEQQNQPQHF	TGTGCCAGCAGCCAAGAACAGCAGAATCAGCCCCAGCATTTT
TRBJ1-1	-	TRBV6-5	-	CASSQGPRRTEAFF	TGTGCCAGCAGCCAAGGGCCCCGAAGAACTGAAGCTTTCTTT
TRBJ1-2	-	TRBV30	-	CACPDGLRMGGYTF	TGTGCCTGCCCGGACGGCCTCAGGATGGGAGGCTACACCTTC
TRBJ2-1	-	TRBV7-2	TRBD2	CASSLVGGSTWNEQFF	TGTGCCAGCAGCTTAGTCGGCGGGAGTACATGGAATGAGCAGTTCTTC
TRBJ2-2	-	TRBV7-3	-	CASSLMGSREFEGGELFF	TGTGCCAGCAGCTTAATGGGTTCGCGGGAATTTGAGGGCGGGGAGCTGTTTTTT
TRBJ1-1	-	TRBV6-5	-	CASSYIGGRVGTEAFF	TGTGCCAGCAGTTACATTGGGGGCCGCGTGGGCACTGAAGCTTTCTTT
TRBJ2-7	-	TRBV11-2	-	CASSLDSLPYSYEQYF	TGTGCCAGCAGCTTAGATTCGTTGCCATACTCCTACGAGCAGTACTTC
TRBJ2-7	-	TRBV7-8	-	CASSPRRVASRNEQYF	TGTGCCAGCAGCCCGCGTCGCGTAGCGTCGAGGAACGAGCAGTACTTC
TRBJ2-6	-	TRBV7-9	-	CASSLTYTASGANVLTF	TGTGCCAGCAGCCTCACCTATACAGCCTCTGGGGCCAACGTCCTGACTTTC
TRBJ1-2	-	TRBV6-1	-	CASSRAVTNYGYTF	TGTGCCAGCAGCCGGGCAGTAACTAACTATGGCTACACCTTC
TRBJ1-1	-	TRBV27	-	CASSLGTSNTEAFF	TGTGCCAGCAGTTTAGGGACCTCGAACACTGAAGCTTTCTTT
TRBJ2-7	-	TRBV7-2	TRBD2	CASSWTSFYEQYF	TGTGCCAGCAGCTGGACTAGCTTCTACGAGCAGTACTTC
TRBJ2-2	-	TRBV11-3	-	CASSSQGWTGELFF	TGTGCCAGCAGCTCCCAGGGCTGGACCGGGGAGCTGTTTTTT
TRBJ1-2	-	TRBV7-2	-	CASCPGTCYGYTF	TGTGCCAGCTGTCCCGGGACGTGCTATGGCTACACCTTC
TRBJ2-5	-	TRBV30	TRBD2	CAWSLGTSGRVGETQYF	TGTGCCTGGAGTCTAGGGACTAGCGGGAGAGTAGGGGAGACCCAGTACTTC
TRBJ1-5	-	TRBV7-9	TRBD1	CASSSGQGNQPQHF	TGTGCCAGCAGCTCAGGACAGGGCAATCAGCCCCAGCATTTT
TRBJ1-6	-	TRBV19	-	CASSIREAPLHF	TGTGCCAGCAGTATCAGAGAGGCACCCCTCCACTTT
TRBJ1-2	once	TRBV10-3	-	CAISEGSVQENYGYTF	TGTGCCATCAGTGAAGGTTCTGTTCAGGAAAACTATGGCTACACCTTC
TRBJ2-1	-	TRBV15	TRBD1	CATSRWDRGPYNEQFF	TGTGCCACCAGCAGATGGGACAGGGGACCCTACAATGAGCAGTTCTTC
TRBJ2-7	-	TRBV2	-	CASRTPGTYEQYF	TGTGCCAGCAGGACCCCAGGGACCTACGAGCAGTACTTC
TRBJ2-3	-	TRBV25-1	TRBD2	CASSLAGTTDTQYF	TGTGCCAGCAGTTTAGCGGGAACCACAGATACGCAGTATTTT
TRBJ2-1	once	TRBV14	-	CASSQESSLGFQKKFF	TGTGCCAGCAGCCAAGAAAGCTCGCTCGGCTTTCAGAAAAAGTTCTTC
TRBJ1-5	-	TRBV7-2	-	CASSLVSGYSNQPQHF	TGTGCCAGCAGCTTAGTATCTGGATACAGCAATCAGCCCCAGCATTTT
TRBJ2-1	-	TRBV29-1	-	CSVGNYNEQFF	TGCAGCGTTGGAAACTACAATGAGCAGTTCTTC
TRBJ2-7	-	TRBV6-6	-	CASSLQGGNSYEQYF	TGTGCCAGCAGCCTTCAAGGCGGGAACTCCTACGAGCAGTACTTC
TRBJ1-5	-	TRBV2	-	CASRSLQGFLNQPQHF	TGTGCCAGCCGGAGTCTTCAGGGGTTCCTCAATCAGCCCCAGCATTTT
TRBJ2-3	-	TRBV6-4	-	CASSDFGGSTDTQYF	TGTGCCAGCAGTGACTTCGGGGGTAGCACAGATACGCAGTATTTT
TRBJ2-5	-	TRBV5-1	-	CASSLAGTPQETQYF	TGCGCCAGCAGCTTGGCCGGGACACCGCAAGAGACCCAGTACTTC
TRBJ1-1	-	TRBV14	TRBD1	CASRQGATEAFF	TGTGCCAGCAGGCAGGGGGCTACTGAAGCTTTCTTT
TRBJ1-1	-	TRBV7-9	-	CASSLEGRSGEAFF	TGTGCCAGCAGCTTAGAGGGCCGATCGGGGGAAGCTTTCTTT
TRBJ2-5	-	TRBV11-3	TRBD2	CASSPVGLAGVISIEETQYF	TGTGCCAGCAGCCCCGTCGGGCTAGCGGGAGTTATAAGTATCGAAGAGACCCAGTACTTC
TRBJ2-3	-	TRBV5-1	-	CASSLDLSTDTQYF	TGCGCCAGCAGCTTGGATCTGAGCACAGATACGCAGTATTTT
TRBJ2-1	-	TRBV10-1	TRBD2	CASSESAGGGSYNEQFF	TGCGCCAGCAGTGAGTCGGCAGGCGGGGGGTCCTACAATGAGCAGTTCTTC
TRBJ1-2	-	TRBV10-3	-	CAITPRGGRDGYTF	TGTGCCATCACCCCGAGGGGGGGACGAGATGGCTACACCTTC
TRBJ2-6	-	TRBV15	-	CATSRVGRANVLTF	TGTGCCACCAGCAGAGTTGGGAGGGCCAACGTCCTGACTTTC
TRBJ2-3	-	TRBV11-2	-	CASSLERQLQYF	TGTGCCAGCAGCTTAGAAAGGCAGTTGCAGTATTTT
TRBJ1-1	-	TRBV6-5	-	CASSLGYTEAFF	TGTGCCAGCAGTCTAGGATACACTGAAGCTTTCTTT
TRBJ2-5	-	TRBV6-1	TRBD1	CASSDPDHRGRRYF	TGTGCCAGCAGTGACCCGGACCATAGGGGGCGGCGGTACTTC
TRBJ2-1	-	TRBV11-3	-	CASSLASSRRYQSSYNEQFF	TGTGCCAGCAGCTTAGCCTCCTCCCGTAGATACCAAAGCTCCTACAATGAGCAGTTCTTC
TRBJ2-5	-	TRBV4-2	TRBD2	CASSQGTSGQETQYF	TGTGCCAGCAGCCAAGGGACTAGCGGCCAAGAGACCCAGTACTTC
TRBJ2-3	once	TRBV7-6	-	CASSLAGAATDTQYF	TGTGCCAGCAGCTTAGCGGGAGCTGCCACAGATACGCAGTATTTT
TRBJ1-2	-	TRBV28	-	CASLPSGFNYGYTF	TGTGCCAGCCTCCCGTCGGGGTTTAACTATGGCTACACCTTC
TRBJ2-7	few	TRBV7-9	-	CASSIQEYEQYF	TGTGCCAGCAGCATACAGGAATACGAGCAGTACTTC
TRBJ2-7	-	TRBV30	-	CAWGQSYEQYF	TGTGCCTGGGGACAGTCCTACGAGCAGTACTTC
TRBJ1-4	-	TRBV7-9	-	CASSPAGLGKLFF	TGTGCCAGCAGCCCCGCGGGCCTCGGAAAACTGTTTTTT
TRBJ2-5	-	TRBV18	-	CASSGSQETQYF	TGTGCCAGCTCGGGCAGTCAAGAGACCCAGTACTTC
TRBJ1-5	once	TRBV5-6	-	CASSLAWTGQPQHF	TGTGCCAGCAGCTTGGCCTGGACGGGACAGCCCCAGCATTTT
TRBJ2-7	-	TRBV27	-	CASSLASRIEQYF	TGTGCCAGCAGTTTAGCTAGCAGGATCGAGCAGTACTTC
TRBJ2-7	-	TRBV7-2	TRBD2	CASSLVGGRAYEQYF	TGTGCCAGCAGCTTAGTCGGGGGGAGGGCCTACGAGCAGTACTTC